A single sample is the source of the 3 T cell receptor beta chains below, sequenced in a study of beta chain features in type 1 diabetes. What was sequenced were expressed TCRB transcripts, since all of the isolated RNA had been reverse transcribed. Generated by immunoSEQ multiplex PCR, the TCRdb table keeps only in-frame clones and is missing some. The sample holds more than 300,000 clones, around 12% seen once. Sequencing was performed on naive CD4+ T cells from blood. The receptors were gathered from a man aged 18 to 30 in good health.

This clone was seen more than once but under ten times. The chain employs TRBV29-1 and TRBJ1-1; D remains unclear. The CDR3 covers 13 residues. V lost 7 bases, J lost 1 base, and 13 bases lay in between. Germline loops: CDR1 SQVTM, CDR2 ANQGSEA. The CDR3 DNA is TGCAGCGCCCGGGGAGGGCCGAACACTGAAGCTTTCTTT. Translated: CSARGGPNTEAFF.

The J gene is TRBJ2-5, the V gene TRBV27; D might be TRBD2 (5 bases). The CDR3 loop spans 16 amino acids. Germline CDR1 and CDR2: MNHEY and SMNVEV (reference sequence). The V end was cut by 5 bases, the J end by 5 bases, with 21 bases between. This CDR3 reads CASSPRTGLTRETQYF. The CDR3 DNA reads as TGTGCCAGCAGTCCCCGGACTGGGCTGACAAGGGAGACCCAGTACTTC.

This CDR3 is CASSRIGEGGTEAFF. The CDR3 DNA reads TGCGCCAGCAGCAGGATCGGGGAGGGAGGGACTGAAGCTTTCTTT. V and J are TRBV4-3 and TRBJ1-1; the D is unclear. Germline values: CDR1 LGHNA, CDR2 YSLEER. V was trimmed by 5 bases and J by 5 bases, leaving 18 bases between them. The CDR3 consists of 15 residues.